These 13 T cell receptor beta chains were sequenced from one sample in a study of neoadjuvant anti-PD-1 for oral cavity cancer. TCRdb keeps only in-frame clones here, not all; method: immunoSEQ multiplex PCR. The profile shows 15,000 or so clones, just over 70% of them singletons. The sample here was PBMCs, taken before nivolumab (anti-PD-1) treatment. The receptor set was obtained from a person aged 35-79 years with oral cavity squamous cell carcinoma.

The rearrangement links TRBV5-5 to TRBJ1-3; 8 bases are a match to TRBD1. CDR1 is SGHKS, CDR2 YYEKEE, per germline (reference sequence). CDR3 length equals 15 residues. V lost 0 bases to trimming and J lost 4 bases; unmatched junction nucleotides: 3. The CDR3 region is CASSLARGQGNTIYF. The CDR3 DNA reads TGTGCCAGCAGCTTGGCCAGGGGGCAAGGAAACACCATATATTTT.

This chain links TRBV7-8 with TRBJ2-1; the match to TRBD1 covers 7 bases. Per germline, CDR1 SGHVS and CDR2 FQNEAQ. The CDR3 covers 16 residues. Losses at the gene ends were 1 base for V and 5 bases for J; bases not matched to a gene: 8. The CDR3 DNA sequence: TGTGCCAGCAGCTTAGGGCCGGGACAGCGAAACAATGAGCAGTTCTTC. Encoded protein: CASSLGPGQRNNEQFF.

CDR3 in DNA: TGTGCCAGTAGTCCCGAGGTTCTGAGCACAGATACGCAGTATTTT. Protein sequence: CASSPEVLSTDTQYF. The chain couples TRBV19 to TRBJ2-3; D remains unclear. CDR3 length: 15 amino acids. Looked up from germline, CDR1 is LNHDA and CDR2 is SQIVND (reference sequence). V gave up 5 bases and J gave up 0 bases, with 12 bases separating them.

V usage is TRBV2 and J usage is TRBJ1-2; 7 bases line up with TRBD1. The junction had 2 bases not matched to a gene; V was cut back by 4 bases and J by 3 bases. CDR3 length: 13 residues. Germline CDR1 reads SNHLY; CDR2 reads FYNNEI. The CDR3 loop reads CASSGQGYYGYTF. The CDR3 nucleotides read TGTGCCAGCAGTGGACAGGGATACTATGGCTACACCTTC.

The rearrangement links TRBV28 to TRBJ2-7; 9 positions agree with TRBD2. The trim removed 6 bases at V and 5 bases at J, leaving 8 bases unmatched. This CDR3 has 14 residues. CDR1 is MDHEN, CDR2 SYDVKM, per germline. The CDR3 region is CASRAAGGLNEQYF. The CDR3, as DNA: TGTGCCAGCAGAGCAGCGGGAGGTTTGAACGAGCAGTACTTC.

The chain carries TRBV11-2 and TRBJ2-5; TRBD1 agrees at 8 bases. From germline, CDR1 is SGHAT and CDR2 FQNNGV. The CDR3 is 15 amino acids. V shed 2 bases, J shed 5 bases, and the junction held 7 bases outside the gene matches. CDR3 loop: CASSLNRGISETQYF. The CDR3 DNA reads as TGTGCCAGCAGCTTAAACAGGGGGATATCTGAGACCCAGTACTTC.

The DNA of the CDR3 is TGTGCCAGCAGCGTAGGACTAGCGGGAAACTCCTACGAGCAGTACTTC. Encoded protein: CASSVGLAGNSYEQYF. The V gene is TRBV9, the J gene TRBJ2-7; 11 bases match TRBD2. The CDR3 sequence is 16 residues long. V was pared by 0 bases and J by 0 bases, with 2 bases of the junction left unmatched. Looked up from germline, CDR1 is SGDLS and CDR2 is YYNGEE.

The V call is TRBV5-4, the J call TRBJ2-7; 11 bases align to TRBD1. The junction had 5 bases not matched to a gene; V was cut back by 6 bases and J by 3 bases. The CDR3 consists of 14 residues. The germline V gene encodes CDR1 SGHNT and CDR2 YYREEE (reference sequence). The CDR3 coding sequence is TGTGCCAGCACCCGGGACAGGGGGGTCTACGAGCAGTACTTC. This translates into CASTRDRGVYEQYF. The full variable domain, rest sourced from reference TRBV5-4 and TRBJ2-7, is ETGVTQSPTHLIKTRGQQVTLRCSSQSGHNTVSWYQQALGQGPQFIFQYYREEENGRGNFPPRFSGLQFPNYSSELNVNALELDDSALYLCASTRDRGVYEQYFGPGTRLTVT.

The chain uses TRBV5-6 and TRBJ2-4, with D perhaps matching TRBD1 (6 bases). This CDR3 comprises 15 residues. Per germline, CDR1 SGHDT and CDR2 YYEEEE. V was shortened by 4 bases and J by 1 base, with 12 bases between the two germline ends. The CDR3 reads CASSGTTTAKNIQYF. CDR3 coding DNA: TGTGCCAGCAGCGGGACAACTACGGCCAAAAACATTCAGTACTTC.

The chain carries TRBV6-1 and TRBJ2-3; 11 bases line up with TRBD2. Germline V gene sequence: CDR1 MNHNS, CDR2 SASEGT. The CDR3 contains 15 residues. Losses at the gene ends were 7 bases for V and 5 bases for J; bases not matched to a gene: 8. DNA of the CDR3: TGTGCCAGCACTCCTACTAGCGGGAGTGGAGATACGCAGTATTTT. This translates into CASTPTSGSGDTQYF.

The V and J genes are TRBV5-1 and TRBJ2-1, with TRBD1 matching over 8 bases. Trimming cost V 4 bases and J 9 bases; bases outside gene matches: 3. CDR3 length: 12 residues. Germline CDR1 reads SGHRS; CDR2 reads YFSETQ. The DNA for the CDR3 is TGCGCCAGCAGCATAGACAGGGGTGAGCAGTTCTTC. This encodes CASSIDRGEQFF.

The CDR3 sequence: CASSPRDTQYF. In DNA form, the CDR3 reads TGTGCCAGCAGCCCGAGAGATACGCAGTATTTT. V and J are TRBV7-9 and TRBJ2-3; unclear D gene. This CDR3 has 11 residues. V dropped 5 bases and J dropped 5 bases, with 5 bases sitting between them. The germline V gene has CDR1 SEHNR and CDR2 FQNEAQ (reference sequence).

The chain joins TRBV5-8 to TRBJ1-5; D is uncertain. Germline CDR1 and CDR2: SGHTS and YDEGEE. V lost 1 base and J lost 2, with 16 bases in between. The CDR3 is 17 residues long. As DNA, the CDR3 is TGTGCCAGCAGCTTGCGGGTGGGAAAAAAGGGCAATCAGCCCCAGCATTTT. Its protein is CASSLRVGKKGNQPQHF. The full variable domain, with the rest looked up from reference TRBV5-8 and TRBJ1-5, is EAGVTQSPTHLIKTRGQQATLRCSPISGHTSVYWYQQALGLGLQFLLWYDEGEERNRGNFPPRFSGRQFPNYSSELNVNALELEDSALYLCASSLRVGKKGNQPQHFGDGTRLSIL.